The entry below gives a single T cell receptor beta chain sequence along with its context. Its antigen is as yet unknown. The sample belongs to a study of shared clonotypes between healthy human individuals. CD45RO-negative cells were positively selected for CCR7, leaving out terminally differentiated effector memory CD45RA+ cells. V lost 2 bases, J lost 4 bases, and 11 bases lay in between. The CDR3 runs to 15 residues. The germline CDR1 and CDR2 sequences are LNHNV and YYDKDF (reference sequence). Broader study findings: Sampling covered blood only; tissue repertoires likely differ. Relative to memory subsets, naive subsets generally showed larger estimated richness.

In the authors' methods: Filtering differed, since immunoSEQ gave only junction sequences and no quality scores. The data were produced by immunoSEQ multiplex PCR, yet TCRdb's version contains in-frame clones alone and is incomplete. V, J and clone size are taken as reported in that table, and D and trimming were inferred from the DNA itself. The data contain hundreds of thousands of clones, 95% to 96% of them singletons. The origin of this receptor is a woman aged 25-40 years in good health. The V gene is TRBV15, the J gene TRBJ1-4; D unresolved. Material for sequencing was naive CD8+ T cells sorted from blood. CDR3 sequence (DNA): TGTGCCACCAGCAGACTTTGGGAGGGTAATGAAAAACTGTTTTTT. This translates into CATSRLWEGNEKLFF.